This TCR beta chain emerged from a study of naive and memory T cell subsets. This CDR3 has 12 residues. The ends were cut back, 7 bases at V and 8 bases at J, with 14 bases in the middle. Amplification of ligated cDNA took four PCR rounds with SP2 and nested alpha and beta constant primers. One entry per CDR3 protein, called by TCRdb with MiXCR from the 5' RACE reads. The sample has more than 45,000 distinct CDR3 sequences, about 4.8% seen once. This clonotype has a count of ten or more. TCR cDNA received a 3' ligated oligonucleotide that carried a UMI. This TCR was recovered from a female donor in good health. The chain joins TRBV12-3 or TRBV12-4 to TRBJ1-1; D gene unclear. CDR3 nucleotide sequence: TGTGCCAGCAACCCCTTCGAGGTAGAAGCTTTCTTT. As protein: CASNPFEVEAFF.